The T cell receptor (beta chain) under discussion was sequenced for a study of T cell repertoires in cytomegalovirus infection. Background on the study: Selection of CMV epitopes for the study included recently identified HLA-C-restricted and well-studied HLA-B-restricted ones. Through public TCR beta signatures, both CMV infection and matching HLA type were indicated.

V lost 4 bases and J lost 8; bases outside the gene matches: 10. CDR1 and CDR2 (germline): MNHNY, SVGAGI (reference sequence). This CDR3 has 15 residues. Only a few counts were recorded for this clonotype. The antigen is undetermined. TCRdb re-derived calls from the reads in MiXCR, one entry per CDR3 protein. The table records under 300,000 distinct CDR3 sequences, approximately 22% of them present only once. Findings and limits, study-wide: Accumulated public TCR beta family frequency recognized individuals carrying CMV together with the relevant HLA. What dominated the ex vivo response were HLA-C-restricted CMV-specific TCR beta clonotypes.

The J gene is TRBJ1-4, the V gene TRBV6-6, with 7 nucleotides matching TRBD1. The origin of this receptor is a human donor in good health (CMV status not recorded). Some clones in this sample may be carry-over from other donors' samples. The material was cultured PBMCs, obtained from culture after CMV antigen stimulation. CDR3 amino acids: CASSSVQGMSEKLFF. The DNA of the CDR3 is TGTGCCAGCAGTTCAGTACAGGGGATGTCGGAAAAACTGTTTTTT.